These 15 T cell receptor beta chains share one sample of origin, sequenced in a study of T cells in Graves' hyperthyroidism and ophthalmopathy. RNA transcripts gave rise to amplified TCR beta CDR3 regions. First-round RT-PCR with HTBI primers amplified the TCR CDR3 region. One entry per CDR3 protein, called by TCRdb with MiXCR from the multiplex PCR reads. Of hundreds of thousands of distinct CDR3 sequences in the sample, approximately 14% were seen once. What was sequenced was blood. Source of these receptors: a woman under 30 with Graves' hyperthyroidism.

V is TRBV7-9 and J is TRBJ1-2; D uncertain. This CDR3 region has 13 residues. Per germline, CDR1 SEHNR and CDR2 FQNEAQ (reference sequence). The V end lost 5 bases, the J end lost 0 bases, and 7 bases lay between the germline ends. The CDR3 DNA reads as TGTGCCAGCAGCGACGGGCCTAACTATGGCTACACCTTC. Translating gives CASSDGPNYGYTF.

The chain uses TRBV12-3 or TRBV12-4 and TRBJ2-3; the D is unclear. This CDR3 region has 12 residues. The ends were cut back, 4 bases at V and 5 bases at J, with 7 bases in the middle. CDR3 in amino acids: CASSSKRDTQYF. The CDR3 bases are TGTGCCAGCAGTTCGAAAAGAGATACGCAGTATTTT.

This sequence joins TRBV19 and TRBJ2-7; D unclear. This CDR3 is built from 15 residues. V was clipped by 4 bases and J by 0 bases, with 13 bases between them. Germline V gene sequence: CDR1 LNHDA, CDR2 SQIVND (reference sequence). Here the CDR3 DNA reads TGTGCCAGTAGTACTCACATTGCGAGCTCCTACGAGCAGTACTTC. Translation gives CASSTHIASSYEQYF.

This clonotype was observed a handful of times. This chain joins TRBV27 and TRBJ2-3; D possibly matches TRBD1 or TRBD2 (6 bases each). The germline V gene encodes CDR1 MNHEY and CDR2 SMNVEV (reference sequence). Trimming pared 8 bases from V and 0 bases from J, leaving 15 bases between. The CDR3 consists of 15 residues. In nucleotides, the CDR3 is TGTGCCAGCGGCCGGAGGGGGACCAGCACAGATACGCAGTATTTT. This encodes CASGRRGTSTDTQYF.

This clonotype was detected many times. The chain carries TRBV12-3 or TRBV12-4 and TRBJ1-1; TRBD1 matches at 10 bases. V lost 2 bases to trimming and J lost 5 bases; unmatched junction nucleotides: 14. The CDR3 is 18 residues long. The CDR3 spells CASSLYPGQGSLRTEAFF. The CDR3 DNA follows: TGTGCCAGCAGTTTATATCCGGGACAGGGGAGTTTGCGTACTGAAGCTTTCTTT.

This clonotype was counted ten times or more. The V and J genes are TRBV18 and TRBJ2-1; 7 nucleotides align to TRBD1. Germline V gene sequence: CDR1 KGHSH, CDR2 LQKENI. The CDR3 has 16 amino acids. V gave up 5 bases and J gave up 6 bases; unmatched junction bases: 13. This chain's CDR3 is CASSRQGANVINEQFF. DNA for the CDR3: TGTGCCAGCTCAAGACAGGGAGCCAATGTAATCAATGAGCAGTTCTTC.

This clonotype appeared a few times. The rearrangement uses TRBV30 and TRBJ2-4; D is ambiguous. V lost 0 bases, J lost 1 base, and 10 bases lay in between. CDR1 GTSNPN and CDR2 SVGIG come from the germline V gene (reference sequence). CDR3 size: 15 residues. The CDR3 is CAWSVTPAAKNIQYF. The CDR3 DNA sequence: TGTGCCTGGAGTGTGACGCCGGCGGCCAAAAACATTCAGTACTTC. The whole variable domain, remainder taken from reference TRBV30 and TRBJ2-4, is SQTIHQWPATLVQPVGSPLSLECTVEGTSNPNLYWYRQAAGRGLQLLFYSVGIGQISSEVPQNLSASRPQDRQFILSSKKLLLSDSGFYLCAWSVTPAAKNIQYFGAGTRLSVL.

This clonotype was recorded many times. This CDR3 is CASRSGRSSSGANVLTF. The CDR3 DNA reads as TGTGCCAGCAGATCCGGCAGGAGCTCCTCTGGGGCCAACGTCCTGACTTTC. The chain carries TRBV2 and TRBJ2-6; D unclear. With 6 bases removed from V and 0 bases from J, the gap between germline ends came to 15 bases. Germline lookup yields CDR1 SNHLY and CDR2 FYNNEI. CDR3 length: 17 amino acids.

Ten or more counts support this clonotype. V and J are TRBV7-9 and TRBJ2-7; 7 nucleotides align to TRBD1. Germline V CDR1 and CDR2: SEHNR, FQNEAQ (reference sequence). The ends lost 5 bases at V and 2 bases at J; junction bases unmatched: 6. The length of the CDR3 is 14 residues. For the CDR3, the DNA is TGTGCCAGCAGCCTAAGGGACAGAACCTACGAGCAGTACTTC. Encoded protein: CASSLRDRTYEQYF. The whole variable domain, filled in from reference TRBV7-9 and TRBJ2-7, reads DTGVSQNPRHKITKRGQNVTFRCDPISEHNRLYWYRQTLGQGPEFLTYFQNEAQLEKSRLLSDRFSAERPKGSFSTLEIQRTEQGDSAMYLCASSLRDRTYEQYFGPGTRLTVT.

The CDR3 loop reads CASGALGISSYEQYF. As DNA, the CDR3 is TGTGCCAGCGGTGCACTAGGAATCAGCTCCTACGAGCAGTACTTC. V is TRBV2 and J is TRBJ2-7; a weak D match, TRBD2 (5 bases). V was pared by 8 bases and J by 0 bases, with 17 bases between. CDR1 SNHLY and CDR2 FYNNEI come from the germline V gene. CDR3 size: 15 residues.

The genes are TRBV3-1 and TRBJ1-1; no definite D call. The CDR3 runs 15 residues. Per the germline V gene, CDR1 is LGHDT and CDR2 is YNNKEL (reference sequence). V was shortened by 4 bases and J by 4 bases, with 16 bases between the two germline ends. CDR3 sequence: CASSPQEIRGTEAFF. CDR3 bases: TGTGCCAGCAGCCCTCAGGAGATCCGTGGCACTGAAGCTTTCTTT.

There are many counts of this clonotype. The V call is TRBV10-3, the J call TRBJ1-4, with 7 bases aligning to TRBD1. The V gene end was trimmed by 3 bases and the J gene end by 3 bases; junction bases not matched to a gene: 4. The CDR3 extends over 15 amino acids. Germline CDR1 and CDR2: ENHRY and SYGVKD. The CDR3 DNA is TGTGCCATCAGTGACAGGGGGGAAGCTAATGAAAAACTGTTTTTT. It yields the protein CAISDRGEANEKLFF.

At least ten counts were recorded for this clonotype. The rearrangement joins TRBV30 to TRBJ1-3; no clear D gene. Trimming took 0 bases from V and 0 from J, leaving 3 bases between them. The CDR3 contains 13 residues. Germline CDR1 GTSNPN, CDR2 SVGIG (reference sequence). This CDR3 reads CAWSVGSGNTIYF. CDR3 DNA: TGTGCCTGGAGTGTAGGCTCTGGAAACACCATATATTTT.

Comment on this clonotype: A read error may explain this, as a much larger clone is one base away. The CDR3 protein is CSARSSWGNEQYF. In nucleotides, the CDR3 is TGCAGTGCTAGATCCAGCTGGGGCAATGAGCAGTACTTC. This chain connects TRBV20-1 to TRBJ2-1; D possibly corresponds to TRBD1 (5 bases). TRBJ2-7 explains the end of the DNA better; the J call may be wrong. CDR3 length equals 13 residues. Germline CDR1 is DFQATT and CDR2 is SNEGSKA (reference sequence).

The chain employs TRBV19 and TRBJ2-3; 9 bases line up with TRBD2. The junction had 19 bases not matched to a gene; V was cut back by 7 bases and J by 2 bases. The CDR3 is 19 amino acids. Germline CDR1 and CDR2: LNHDA and SQIVND (reference sequence). In DNA, the CDR3 is TGTGCCAGTATGTATCGGCATGCTAGCGGGATTTCGAACACAGATACGCAGTATTTT. The encoded protein is CASMYRHASGISNTDTQYF.